Listed below are T cell receptor beta chains from one sample, sequenced in a study of control samples from healthy donors and cancer patients. The assay was immunoSEQ multiplex PCR, and TCRdb's table has in-frame clones only and misses some. Of about 110,000 clones listed, around 80% are singletons. Sample: blood. These receptors came from a man aged 18 to 29 in good health. CDR3s include the opening cysteine and the closing phenylalanine or tryptophan. The D gene is left open where the match is weak. The size entry is marked missing in some rows and otherwise reads once, few, many or a size class.

J | size | D | V | DNA | CDR3
TRBJ2-7 | - | - | TRBV27 | TGTGCCAGCAGTTTAGTCTCCGGGGCATTCGAGCAGTACTTC | CASSLVSGAFEQYF
TRBJ2-5 | - | - | TRBV7-2 | TGTGCCAGCAGCTTCGGGGGGGCAGGGGGAGAGACCCAGTACTTC | CASSFGGAGGETQYF
TRBJ2-2 | - | TRBD1 | TRBV5-4 | TGTGCCAGCAGCTTGCCAGACAGGGGTGGCACCGGGGAGCTGTTTTTT | CASSLPDRGGTGELFF
TRBJ2-1 | few | TRBD2 | TRBV5-1 | TGCGCCAGCAGCTCGGGGACTAGCGTTGGGAATGAGCAGTTCTTC | CASSSGTSVGNEQFF
TRBJ2-5 | - | - | TRBV3-1/TRBV3-2 | TGTGCCAGCAGTCTGACAGCACTGTACCAAGAGACCCAGTACTTC | CASSLTALYQETQYF
TRBJ1-2 | - | TRBD1 | TRBV12-3/TRBV12-4 | TGTGCCAGCAGTGGGGACAGGACCATCGGCTACACCTTC | CASSGDRTIGYTF
TRBJ2-1 | - | TRBD2 | TRBV27 | TGTGCCAGCAGCATAGCGGGGGGCTCCTACAATGAGCAGTTCTTC | CASSIAGGSYNEQFF
TRBJ1-1 | few | - | TRBV6-5 | TGTGCCAGCAGCGGGTATCTTGGGGCTTTCTTT | CASSGYLGAFF
TRBJ1-2 | - | - | TRBV3-1/TRBV3-2 | TGTGCCAGCAGCCAGGGAGCCTATGGCTACACCTTC | CASSQGAYGYTF
TRBJ2-1 | - | - | TRBV19 | TGTGCCAGTACAACCGGCGAGGGTAAGCAGTTCTTC | CASTTGEGKQFF
TRBJ2-1 | - | - | TRBV5-4 | TGTGCCAGCAGCTTAGGCCTCTACAATGAGCAGTTCTTC | CASSLGLYNEQFF
TRBJ1-2 | - | - | TRBV28 | TGTGCCAGCAGTTGGAGAGGGAACTATGGCTACACCTTC | CASSWRGNYGYTF
TRBJ1-2 | few | TRBD1 | TRBV6-5 | TGTGCCAGCAGTCTAACCGGGACAGTTTATGGCTACACCTTC | CASSLTGTVYGYTF
TRBJ2-3 | - | TRBD2 | TRBV25-1 | TGTGCCAGCAGTGAATCTGTGACTAGCGGCGACACAGATACGCAGTATTTT | CASSESVTSGDTDTQYF
TRBJ1-2 | once | - | TRBV4-1 | TGCGCCAGCAGCCAAGATCGGGGGGACTATGGCTACACCTTC | CASSQDRGDYGYTF
TRBJ2-7 | - | - | TRBV25-1 | TGTGCCAGCAGTGAAGACAGCTCCTACGAGCAGTACTTC | CASSEDSSYEQYF
TRBJ1-2 | - | - | TRBV6-5 | TGTGCCAGCGAGGGAGGCCAACAGGCGTATGGCTACACCTTC | CASEGGQQAYGYTF
TRBJ1-2 | - | - | TRBV9 | TGTGCCAGCAGTGCGACGGGCAGGGGATCCTATGGCTACACCTTC | CASSATGRGSYGYTF
TRBJ2-1 | - | - | TRBV9 | TGTGCCAGCAGCGTAGGTCCCCTAGGGTCCTACAATGAGCAGTTCTTC | CASSVGPLGSYNEQFF
TRBJ1-4 | once | - | TRBV7-2 | TGTGCCAGCAGCTTAGCGCGTAGAGGGCATGAAAAACTGTTTTTT | CASSLARRGHEKLFF
TRBJ2-3 | once | - | TRBV18 | TGTGCCAGCTCAGGCCCCACAGATACGCAGTATTTT | CASSGPTDTQYF
TRBJ1-4 | - | - | TRBV4-1 | TGCGCCAGCAGCCCGGTAGGCGGGGAGGCTGAAAAACTGTTTTTT | CASSPVGGEAEKLFF
TRBJ2-1 | once | - | TRBV7-6 | TGTGCCAGCAGCGCGGTGGGGAATGAGCAGTTCTTC | CASSAVGNEQFF
TRBJ2-2 | - | - | TRBV2 | TGTGCCAGCGGGCGGGGCCTACACACCGGGGAGCTGTTTTTT | CASGRGLHTGELFF
TRBJ2-3 | - | TRBD2 | TRBV4-1 | TGCGCCAGCAGCCAAGAAGGCGGACTAGCGGTGGGAATTACGCAGTATTTT | CASSQEGGLAVGITQYF
TRBJ2-2 | - | - | TRBV7-2 | TGTGCCAGCAGCTTAGTAGGTGCCGGGGAGCTGTTTTTT | CASSLVGAGELFF
TRBJ2-3 | - | TRBD2 | TRBV7-6 | TGTGCCAGCAGCTTAGGGGGACTAGCAGCAGATACGCAGTATTTT | CASSLGGLAADTQYF
TRBJ2-7 | - | - | TRBV27 | TGTGCCAGCAGTCTAATAACGGGGTCCGAGCAGTACTTC | CASSLITGSEQYF
TRBJ1-3 | - | TRBD1 | TRBV7-2 | TGTGCCAGCAGCATCCAGGACAGGGACGGAAACACCATATATTTT | CASSIQDRDGNTIYF
TRBJ1-2 | - | TRBD1 | TRBV3-1/TRBV3-2 | TGTGCCAGCAGCCAAGAGTCCCCACCGGACAGGGGGCGCAACTATGGCTACACCTTC | CASSQESPPDRGRNYGYTF
TRBJ2-2 | - | - | TRBV12-3/TRBV12-4 | TGTGCCAGCAGGGCGGATCCCGGGGAGCTGTTTTTT | CASRADPGELFF
TRBJ1-1 | once | - | TRBV28 | TGTGCCAGCAGTTTCCGGCAACAACGGCTCGTAGCTTTCTTT | CASSFRQQRLVAFF
TRBJ2-2 | - | - | TRBV7-9 | TGTGCCAGCAGCTTAGCTCTTGTTAAGGACAGCCCAAACACCGGGGAGCTGTTTTTT | CASSLALVKDSPNTGELFF
TRBJ2-7 | few | - | TRBV30 | TGTGCCTGGACGAGGGGGGGGTTCTCCTACGAGCAGTACTTC | CAWTRGGFSYEQYF
TRBJ2-7 | - | TRBD2 | TRBV7-2 | TGTGCCAGCAGCCCTATCGGACTAGGGCGGGTGTACTTC | CASSPIGLGRVYF
TRBJ2-5 | - | - | TRBV27 | TGTGCCAGCAGTAGGCTCACAGGAGAGACCCAGTACTTC | CASSRLTGETQYF
TRBJ1-6 | - | - | TRBV12-2 | TGTGCAAGTCGCTTAGTTCCCGGGACAGCTAGCTCCTATAATTCACCCCTCCACTTT | CASRLVPGTASSYNSPLHF
TRBJ1-2 | - | - | TRBV4-3 | TGCGCCAGCAGCCAACATAGGGGATCCCTTAGCTATGGCTACACCTTC | CASSQHRGSLSYGYTF
TRBJ1-2 | - | - | TRBV3-1/TRBV3-2 | TGTGCCAGCAGCCAAATAAAGGTCTTGCGGAACGCTAACTATGGCTACACCTTC | CASSQIKVLRNANYGYTF
TRBJ2-1 | - | - | TRBV11-2 | TGTGCCAGCAGCTTGCCTCGGGGGGCGCCTCGGAATGAGCAGTTCTTC | CASSLPRGAPRNEQFF
TRBJ2-3 | - | TRBD2 | TRBV19 | TGTGCCAGTAGTTCGGCAGGGAGGGCAGATACGCAGTATTTT | CASSSAGRADTQYF
TRBJ2-7 | - | - | TRBV28 | TGTGCCAGCAGTTGGGCGGGTTGGCCAGTACAGTACTTC | CASSWAGWPVQYF
TRBJ1-1 | - | TRBD1 | TRBV19 | TGTGCCAGTAGTATGGGACAGAAGAACACTGAAGCTTTCTTT | CASSMGQKNTEAFF
TRBJ1-1 | once | - | TRBV30 | TGTGCCTGGAGCTTAGGCAGGGGCCCCCCTGAAGCTTTCTTT | CAWSLGRGPPEAFF
TRBJ2-1 | - | TRBD2 | TRBV25-1 | TGTGCCAGCAGTGACAACCGTCGGCTAGCGGGGGAGGGGGATGAGCAGTTCTTC | CASSDNRRLAGEGDEQFF
TRBJ2-5 | - | TRBD1 | TRBV5-5 | TGTGCCAGCAGCGGGGCTGGACAGGGGGTTTTCGGAGAGACCCAGTACTTC | CASSGAGQGVFGETQYF
TRBJ1-4 | - | - | TRBV15 | TGTGCCACCAGCAGAGAGTTAATTTCAACTAATGAAAAACTGTTTTTT | CATSRELISTNEKLFF